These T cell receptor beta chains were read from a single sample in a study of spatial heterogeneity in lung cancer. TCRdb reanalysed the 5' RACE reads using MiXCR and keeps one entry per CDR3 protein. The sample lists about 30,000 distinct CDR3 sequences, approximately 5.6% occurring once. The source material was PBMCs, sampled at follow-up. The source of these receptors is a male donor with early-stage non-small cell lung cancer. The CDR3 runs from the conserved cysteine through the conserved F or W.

CDR3 protein: CASSLGDAYGYTF; CDR3 length: 13; V gene: TRBV7-9
CDR3 protein: CATSEVSGPLYNEQFF; CDR3 length: 16; V gene: TRBV24-1
CDR3 protein: CASSYRLNTEAFF; CDR3 length: 13; V gene: TRBV6-2/TRBV6-3
CDR3 protein: CASSLGTVNWRERNEQFF; CDR3 length: 18; V gene: TRBV7-2
CDR3 protein: CSPGGQFRDTQYF; CDR3 length: 13; V gene: TRBV20-1
CDR3 protein: CASSGVSSYNEQFF; CDR3 length: 14; V gene: TRBV12-3/TRBV12-4
CDR3 protein: CATNGQRGEQFF; CDR3 length: 12; V gene: TRBV24-1
CDR3 protein: CASRLSPGSGANVLTF; CDR3 length: 16; V gene: TRBV27
CDR3 protein: CASRPRESYNSPLHF; CDR3 length: 15; V gene: TRBV6-5
CDR3 protein: CASRLQGPNQPQHF; CDR3 length: 14; V gene: TRBV7-2
CDR3 protein: CASSPRTAKETQYF; CDR3 length: 14; V gene: TRBV7-8
CDR3 protein: CASSLGISGNTIYF; CDR3 length: 14; V gene: TRBV7-9
CDR3 protein: CAISYGVLSGNTIYF; CDR3 length: 15; V gene: TRBV10-3
CDR3 protein: CASSGSNNYGYTF; CDR3 length: 13; V gene: TRBV25-1
CDR3 protein: CASSVGLASTDTQYF; CDR3 length: 15; V gene: TRBV9
CDR3 protein: CASSQLVEQYF; CDR3 length: 11; V gene: TRBV3-1
CDR3 protein: CASSLAPSNNEQFF; CDR3 length: 14; V gene: TRBV7-6
CDR3 protein: CASSFRDMLNTEAFF; CDR3 length: 15; V gene: TRBV7-8
CDR3 protein: CASSRGTSGGNEQFF; CDR3 length: 15; V gene: TRBV3-1
CDR3 protein: CASSPLVTTDTQYF; CDR3 length: 14; V gene: TRBV18
CDR3 protein: CSAFLRPDDNEQFF; CDR3 length: 14; V gene: TRBV20-1
CDR3 protein: CASSPGGGPVAKNIQYF; CDR3 length: 17; V gene: TRBV3-1
CDR3 protein: CSVWGPRVRNYGYTF; CDR3 length: 15; V gene: TRBV29-1
CDR3 protein: CASSRRQGGDEQFF; CDR3 length: 14; V gene: TRBV5-1
CDR3 protein: CASSPGQVYEQYF; CDR3 length: 13; V gene: TRBV4-2
CDR3 protein: CASRGQTGNTEAFF; CDR3 length: 14; V gene: TRBV7-9
CDR3 protein: CASSPTKGSGRTYNEQFF; CDR3 length: 18; V gene: TRBV7-9
CDR3 protein: CASREGVAPDTQYF; CDR3 length: 14; V gene: TRBV6-5
CDR3 protein: CASSFQGSLMNTEAFF; CDR3 length: 16; V gene: TRBV5-6
CDR3 protein: CASSITDTQYF; CDR3 length: 11; V gene: TRBV6-6
CDR3 protein: CASSWTYGYTF; CDR3 length: 11; V gene: TRBV2
CDR3 protein: CASSGQGDEAFF; CDR3 length: 12; V gene: TRBV6-2/TRBV6-3
CDR3 protein: CASSELLAGVAEQFF; CDR3 length: 15; V gene: TRBV2
CDR3 protein: CSARVRWGLEQYF; CDR3 length: 13; V gene: TRBV20-1
CDR3 protein: CSVPTSGLRNEQFF; CDR3 length: 14; V gene: TRBV20-1
CDR3 protein: CASSQAFGTRYNEQFF; CDR3 length: 16; V gene: TRBV4-1
CDR3 protein: CASSYTSGGSTDTQYF; CDR3 length: 16; V gene: TRBV11-2
CDR3 protein: CASSQQGASGNTIYF; CDR3 length: 15; V gene: TRBV12-3/TRBV12-4
CDR3 protein: CASSQEAGGETGELFF; CDR3 length: 16; V gene: TRBV4-3
CDR3 protein: CSASPRTGGNQPQHF; CDR3 length: 15; V gene: TRBV20-1
CDR3 protein: CASSLRQGWGTDTQYF; CDR3 length: 16; V gene: TRBV7-9
CDR3 protein: CASSLLAGTSGTDTQYF; CDR3 length: 17; V gene: TRBV12-3/TRBV12-4
CDR3 protein: CASSLREEQAEEVTNEQFF; CDR3 length: 19; V gene: TRBV5-4
CDR3 protein: CASSPGTGLNNEQFF; CDR3 length: 15; V gene: TRBV11-3
CDR3 protein: CASGLAGLSYEQYF; CDR3 length: 14; V gene: TRBV12-3/TRBV12-4
CDR3 protein: CAISEKKGNTGELFF; CDR3 length: 15; V gene: TRBV10-3
CDR3 protein: CASSMGTGGGGSNQPQHF; CDR3 length: 18; V gene: TRBV7-8
CDR3 protein: CASSPRDLPYEQYF; CDR3 length: 14; V gene: TRBV7-9
CDR3 protein: CATSDSQGFEETQYF; CDR3 length: 15; V gene: TRBV24-1
CDR3 protein: CASSLGAGAGETQYF; CDR3 length: 15; V gene: TRBV4-1
CDR3 protein: CSAPGQGAWTEAFF; CDR3 length: 14; V gene: TRBV20-1
CDR3 protein: CASSAGLGYGYTF; CDR3 length: 13; V gene: TRBV25-1
CDR3 protein: CASSVTSGDTDTQYF; CDR3 length: 15; V gene: TRBV9
CDR3 protein: CASSRTDTQYF; CDR3 length: 11; V gene: TRBV19
CDR3 protein: CATSRQSGGQETQYF; CDR3 length: 15; V gene: TRBV15
CDR3 protein: CASNLVTDTQYF; CDR3 length: 12; V gene: TRBV2
CDR3 protein: CASSLQGRRSPLHF; CDR3 length: 14; V gene: TRBV12-3/TRBV12-4